A selection of T cell receptor beta chains follows, all from one sample in a study of shared clonotypes between healthy human individuals. Sequencing was performed with immunoSEQ multiplex PCR; in TCRdb, only in-frame clones are kept and a portion is missing. The table shows about 1.5 million clones, with nearly 99% occurring only once. The sequenced sample was naive CD4+ T cells sorted from blood. These TCRs come from a man between 25 and 39 years old in good health. Each CDR3 is given with its conserved first and last residue. The D gene is left open where the match is weak. Size is omitted from some rows. Given values are once, few, many or a class for expanded clones.

J: TRBJ2-5; D: .; size: .; V: TRBV14; CDR3: CASSQANQGVRETQYF; DNA: TGTGCCAGCAGCCAAGCGAACCAGGGAGTTAGAGAGACCCAGTACTTC
J: TRBJ2-7; D: TRBD2; size: .; V: TRBV7-6; CDR3: CASSLEAGGPGEQYF; DNA: TGTGCCAGCAGCTTAGAGGCGGGAGGGCCGGGGGAGCAGTACTTC
J: TRBJ2-7; D: TRBD1; size: .; V: TRBV5-1; CDR3: CASSLGDRGHEQYF; DNA: TGCGCCAGCAGCTTGGGGGACAGGGGACACGAGCAGTACTTC
J: TRBJ1-5; D: .; size: .; V: TRBV4-3; CDR3: CASSQDMRGGQPQHF; DNA: TGCGCCAGCAGCCAAGATATGAGGGGGGGACAGCCCCAGCATTTT
J: TRBJ1-5; D: TRBD1; size: .; V: TRBV6-6; CDR3: CASSDRGRGNQPQHF; DNA: TGTGCCAGCAGTGACAGGGGGCGGGGGAATCAGCCCCAGCATTTT
J: TRBJ2-5; D: .; size: .; V: TRBV19; CDR3: CASSIGGTYQETQYF; DNA: TGTGCCAGTAGTATAGGTGGCACCTACCAAGAGACCCAGTACTTC
J: TRBJ2-2; D: .; size: .; V: TRBV9; CDR3: CASSVAGLNTGELFF; DNA: TGTGCCAGCAGCGTAGCGGGACTTAACACCGGGGAGCTGTTTTTT
J: TRBJ2-7; D: TRBD1; size: .; V: TRBV28; CDR3: CASRKGTVYEQYF; DNA: TGTGCCAGCAGAAAAGGGACAGTTTACGAGCAGTACTTC
J: TRBJ1-3; D: .; size: once; V: TRBV20-1; CDR3: CSATGRNTIYF; DNA: TGCAGTGCTACGGGGCGAAACACCATATATTTT
J: TRBJ2-1; D: TRBD1; size: .; V: TRBV9; CDR3: CASTLDEYRGNEQFF; DNA: TGTGCCAGCACCCTCGACGAATACAGGGGCAATGAGCAGTTCTTC
J: TRBJ2-1; D: .; size: .; V: TRBV10-2; CDR3: CASSEGSGVFLFDEQFF; DNA: TGCGCCAGCAGTGAGGGTTCAGGGGTATTTTTGTTCGATGAGCAGTTCTTC
J: TRBJ2-5; D: .; size: .; V: TRBV7-9; CDR3: CASSRRAVQVETQYF; DNA: TGTGCCAGCAGCCGCCGGGCGGTGCAGGTAGAGACCCAGTACTTC
J: TRBJ2-7; D: TRBD2; size: .; V: TRBV5-5; CDR3: CASSLGLADSYEQYF; DNA: TGTGCCAGCAGCTTGGGGCTAGCGGACTCCTACGAGCAGTACTTC
J: TRBJ2-7; D: .; size: .; V: TRBV9; CDR3: CASSTGRVPLEQYF; DNA: TGTGCCAGCAGCACCGGGAGAGTCCCCCTCGAGCAGTACTTC
J: TRBJ2-3; D: TRBD1; size: .; V: TRBV2; CDR3: CASSEDRGATDTQYF; DNA: TGTGCCAGCAGTGAAGACAGGGGGGCGACAGATACGCAGTATTTT
J: TRBJ1-5; D: TRBD1; size: .; V: TRBV15; CDR3: CATSSLGDREYQPQHF; DNA: TGTGCCACCAGCAGCCTAGGGGACAGGGAGTATCAGCCCCAGCATTTT
J: TRBJ1-5; D: .; size: .; V: TRBV5-1; CDR3: CASSLSAGAQPQHF; DNA: TGCGCCAGCAGCTTGAGTGCGGGGGCTCAGCCCCAGCATTTT
J: TRBJ2-1; D: .; size: .; V: TRBV7-9; CDR3: CASSFNRRSSSYNEQFF; DNA: TGTGCCAGCAGCTTCAATCGGCGCTCCAGCTCCTACAATGAGCAGTTCTTC
J: TRBJ2-1; D: .; size: .; V: TRBV5-1; CDR3: CASGFRGDSYNEQFF; DNA: TGCGCCAGCGGATTCAGGGGGGACTCCTACAATGAGCAGTTCTTC
J: TRBJ2-1; D: TRBD2; size: .; V: TRBV19; CDR3: CASKGLAGTFSYNEQFF; DNA: TGTGCCAGTAAGGGACTAGCGGGGACCTTCTCCTACAATGAGCAGTTCTTC
J: TRBJ2-7; D: .; size: .; V: TRBV5-1; CDR3: CASSLAAGGDAQYF; DNA: TGCGCCAGCAGCTTGGCGGCAGGGGGGGACGCACAGTACTTC
J: TRBJ1-1; D: .; size: .; V: TRBV5-6; CDR3: CASSLGGRGENTEAFF; DNA: TGTGCCAGCAGCTTGGGGGGCCGAGGGGAGAACACTGAAGCTTTCTTT
J: TRBJ2-6; D: .; size: .; V: TRBV28; CDR3: CASRPGHPSSGANVLTF; DNA: TGTGCCAGCAGGCCGGGACACCCTTCCTCTGGGGCCAACGTCCTGACTTTC
J: TRBJ2-7; D: .; size: once; V: TRBV5-5; CDR3: CASSLSPTPHEQYF; DNA: TGTGCCAGCAGCCTGTCCCCCACTCCCCACGAGCAGTACTTC
J: TRBJ1-2; D: TRBD1; size: .; V: TRBV6-5; CDR3: CASSLTGTGLYGYTF; DNA: TGTGCCAGCAGTTTAACCGGGACAGGGCTGTATGGCTACACCTTC
J: TRBJ2-1; D: .; size: .; V: TRBV14; CDR3: CASSQDFWASYNEQFF; DNA: TGTGCCAGCAGCCAAGATTTTTGGGCCAGCTACAATGAGCAGTTCTTC
J: TRBJ2-3; D: .; size: .; V: TRBV7-9; CDR3: CASSWGTNPTDTQYF; DNA: TGTGCCAGCAGCTGGGGGACAAACCCCACAGATACGCAGTATTTT
J: TRBJ1-2; D: TRBD1; size: .; V: TRBV28; CDR3: CASSTPGQGVRGYTF; DNA: TGTGCCAGCAGCACTCCGGGACAGGGGGTACGCGGCTACACCTTC
J: TRBJ2-7; D: .; size: .; V: TRBV28; CDR3: CASSLAAPSYEQYF; DNA: TGTGCCAGCAGTTTAGCTGCACCTTCCTACGAGCAGTACTTC
J: TRBJ2-1; D: TRBD2; size: .; V: TRBV19; CDR3: CASSTPPGTSGVFDEQFF; DNA: TGTGCCAGTAGTACACCTCCCGGGACTAGCGGTGTTTTCGATGAGCAGTTCTTC
J: TRBJ1-1; D: TRBD1; size: .; V: TRBV2; CDR3: CASTPDRLAEAFF; DNA: TGTGCCAGCACTCCGGACAGGCTTGCTGAAGCTTTCTTT
J: TRBJ1-3; D: .; size: .; V: TRBV6-6; CDR3: CASSQVLTVSGNTIYF; DNA: TGTGCCAGCAGTCAGGTCCTGACCGTCTCTGGAAACACCATATATTTT
J: TRBJ2-2; D: .; size: .; V: TRBV7-2; CDR3: CASSLMLGPRTGELFF; DNA: TGTGCCAGCAGCTTAATGTTAGGGCCTAGAACCGGGGAGCTGTTTTTT
J: TRBJ1-5; D: .; size: .; V: TRBV6-5; CDR3: CASSYATNQPQHF; DNA: TGTGCCAGCAGTTACGCCACCAATCAGCCCCAGCATTTT
J: TRBJ2-5; D: .; size: .; V: TRBV10-3; CDR3: CAISGGRLQETQYF; DNA: TGTGCCATCAGTGGGGGACGCCTCCAAGAGACCCAGTACTTC
J: TRBJ2-3; D: TRBD1; size: .; V: TRBV10-1; CDR3: CASRGQVTDTQYF; DNA: TGCGCCAGCCGAGGACAGGTCACAGATACGCAGTATTTT
J: TRBJ2-2; D: TRBD1; size: .; V: TRBV10-3; CDR3: CAITRTGPNTGELFF; DNA: TGTGCCATCACTCGGACAGGCCCGAACACCGGGGAGCTGTTTTTT
J: TRBJ1-1; D: .; size: .; V: TRBV6-5; CDR3: CASRQDMYRAAFF; DNA: TGTGCCAGCAGACAGGACATGTACAGGGCTGCTTTCTTT
J: TRBJ2-1; D: TRBD2; size: .; V: TRBV9; CDR3: CASSSHRTSGYNEQFF; DNA: TGTGCCAGCAGCTCCCACCGGACTAGCGGTTACAATGAGCAGTTCTTC
J: TRBJ2-5; D: .; size: .; V: TRBV30; CDR3: CAWSVQGTETQYF; DNA: TGTGCCTGGAGTGTACAAGGTACCGAGACCCAGTACTTC
J: TRBJ1-1; D: TRBD1; size: .; V: TRBV5-8; CDR3: CASSVRGQGITEAFF; DNA: TGTGCCAGCAGCGTGAGGGGACAGGGTATCACTGAAGCTTTCTTT
J: TRBJ2-3; D: .; size: .; V: TRBV9; CDR3: CASSRGGAGKSDTQYF; DNA: TGTGCCAGCAGCCGAGGGGGGGCCGGAAAGTCAGATACGCAGTATTTT
J: TRBJ1-2; D: .; size: .; V: TRBV28; CDR3: CASSTTGYYGYTF; DNA: TGTGCCAGCAGCACAACAGGGTACTATGGCTACACCTTC
J: TRBJ2-1; D: .; size: .; V: TRBV5-4; CDR3: CASSLAGAAEQFF; DNA: TGTGCCAGCAGCTTGGCCGGCGCGGCTGAGCAGTTCTTC
J: TRBJ2-7; D: .; size: .; V: TRBV27; CDR3: CASSRGGSSYEQYF; DNA: TGTGCCAGCTCCCGAGGAGGGAGCTCCTACGAGCAGTACTTC
J: TRBJ2-7; D: TRBD1; size: .; V: TRBV7-3; CDR3: CASSSPDRGIYEQYF; DNA: TGTGCCAGCAGCTCTCCGGACAGGGGCATCTACGAGCAGTACTTC
J: TRBJ2-1; D: .; size: .; V: TRBV1; CDR3: CTSSLGSYNEQFF; DNA: TGCACCAGCAGCCTAGGGAGCTACAATGAGCAGTTCTTC
J: TRBJ2-7; D: TRBD2; size: .; V: TRBV27; CDR3: CASSAGLAGWDYEQYF; DNA: TGTGCCAGCAGTGCCGGACTAGCGGGATGGGACTACGAGCAGTACTTC
J: TRBJ1-5; D: .; size: .; V: TRBV6-5; CDR3: CASSYRRDLQPQHF; DNA: TGTGCCAGCAGTTACCGACGGGACTTGCAGCCCCAGCATTTT
J: TRBJ2-3; D: .; size: .; V: TRBV11-1; CDR3: CASTLLTSSSTDTQYF; DNA: TGTGCCAGCACCCTTCTCACTAGCAGTAGCACAGATACGCAGTATTTT
J: TRBJ1-1; D: .; size: once; V: TRBV14; CDR3: CASSQRRGVNTEAFF; DNA: TGTGCCAGCAGCCAAAGGAGAGGGGTGAACACTGAAGCTTTCTTT
J: TRBJ1-5; D: .; size: .; V: TRBV19; CDR3: CASSIVLNQPQHF; DNA: TGTGCCAGTAGTATAGTCCTCAATCAGCCCCAGCATTTT
J: TRBJ2-3; D: .; size: .; V: TRBV9; CDR3: CASSVDGRQSTDTQYF; DNA: TGTGCCAGCAGCGTAGATGGGCGACAGAGCACAGATACGCAGTATTTT
J: TRBJ2-7; D: .; size: .; V: TRBV9; CDR3: CASSVAASDPYEQYF; DNA: TGTGCCAGCAGCGTAGCGGCTAGCGACCCCTACGAGCAGTACTTC